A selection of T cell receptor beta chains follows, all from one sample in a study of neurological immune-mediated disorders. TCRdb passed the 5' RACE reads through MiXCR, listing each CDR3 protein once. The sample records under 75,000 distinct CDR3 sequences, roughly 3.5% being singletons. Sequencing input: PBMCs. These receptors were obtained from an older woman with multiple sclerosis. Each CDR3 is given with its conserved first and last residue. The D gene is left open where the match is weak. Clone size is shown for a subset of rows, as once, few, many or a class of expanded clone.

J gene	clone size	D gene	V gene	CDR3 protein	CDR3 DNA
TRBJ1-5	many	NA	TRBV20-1	CSARDGSNQPQHF	TGCAGTGCTAGGGACGGTAGCAATCAGCCCCAGCATTTT
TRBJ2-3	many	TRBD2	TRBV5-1	CASSLASGQDTQYF	TGCGCCAGCAGCTTGGCTAGCGGGCAGGATACGCAGTATTTT
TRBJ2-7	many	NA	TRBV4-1	CASSQDRGYLYEQYF	TGCGCCAGCAGCCAAGATCGGGGGTACCTCTACGAGCAGTACTTC
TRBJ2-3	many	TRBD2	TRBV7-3	CASTSGASTDTQYF	TGTGCCAGCACTAGCGGGGCGAGCACAGATACGCAGTATTTT
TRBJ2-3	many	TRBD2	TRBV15	CATSRERGGTDTQYF	TGTGCCACCAGCAGAGAGCGGGGGGGCACAGATACGCAGTATTTT
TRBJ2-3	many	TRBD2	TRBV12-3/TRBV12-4	CASQTSGLDTQYF	TGTGCCAGCCAGACTAGCGGCTTAGATACGCAGTATTTT
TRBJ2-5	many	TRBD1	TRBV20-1	CSATQGFQETQYF	TGCAGTGCAACACAGGGGTTCCAAGAGACCCAGTACTTC
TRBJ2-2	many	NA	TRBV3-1	CASSHHSTGELFF	TGTGCCAGCAGTCACCACTCCACCGGGGAGCTGTTTTTT
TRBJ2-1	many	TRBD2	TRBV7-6	CASSLTPFVQRGDGLRNEQFF	TGTGCCAGCAGCTTAACCCCGTTTGTCCAGCGGGGGGATGGCTTGAGGAATGAGCAGTTCTTC
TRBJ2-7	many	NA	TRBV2	CANRRDGAYEQYF	TGTGCCAACCGAAGGGACGGGGCATACGAGCAGTACTTC
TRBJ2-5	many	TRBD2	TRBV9	CASSVTSGRAGTETQYF	TGTGCCAGCAGCGTGACTAGCGGGAGGGCAGGTACAGAGACCCAGTACTTC
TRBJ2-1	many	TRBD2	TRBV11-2	CASSLLAVSYNEQFF	TGTGCCAGCAGCCTTCTAGCGGTCTCCTACAATGAGCAGTTCTTC
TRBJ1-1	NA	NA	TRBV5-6	CASAKGGSTEAFF	TGTGCCAGCGCAAAGGGGGGGTCCACTGAAGCTTTCTTT